This TCR beta chain was documented in a study of blood T cell repertoires in COVID-19. This clone was counted a single time. Sequenced by immunoSEQ multiplex PCR; TCRdb stores in-frame clones only, minus some. The table has about 180,000 clones, roughly 85% seen once. Germline V gives CDR1 LGHDT, CDR2 YNNKEL (reference sequence). The length of the CDR3 is 15 residues. V was clipped by 2 bases and J by 3 bases, with 14 bases between them. The study recruited people aged roughly 18 to 89 years across approximately 24 US areas. Two negative PCRs, clearance, or symptom resolution were required of recovered Cohort 3 donors.

Sequenced: PBMCs or T cells enriched from blood (not recorded which). The TCR comes from a young woman who had recovered from COVID-19. This chain connects TRBV3-1 (or the pseudogene TRBV3-2) to TRBJ2-7; D is undetermined. The CDR3 bases are TGTGCCAGCAGCCAAACGGGTGGCTCCGACTACGAGCAGTACTTC. Amino acids: CASSQTGGSDYEQYF.